These 5 T cell receptor beta chains originate from one sample sequenced in a study of response to subunit inactivated influenza vaccine. MiXCR, applied by TCRdb to the RT-PCR reads, yields one record per CDR3 protein. The sample contains more than 400,000 distinct CDR3 sequences, roughly 9.7% of which appear only once. The sample consisted of PBMCs from blood, taken 45 days after vaccination. Source of these receptors: a man in his fifties or sixties who received an inactivated influenza vaccine.

About this clonotype itself: This sequence may be a read error, since a much larger clone differs from it by one base. This sequence joins TRBV24-1 and TRBJ2-1, with 12 bases lining up with TRBD1. The CDR3 is 17 amino acids. The germline CDR1 and CDR2 sequences are KGHDR and SFDVKD. This CDR3 is CATSGLPGQGAHKEQFF. The CDR3 region has the DNA TGTGCCACCAGTGGCCTGCCGGGACAGGGGGCTCACAAAGAGCAGTTCTTC.

At least ten counts were recorded for this clonotype. V is TRBV20-1 and J is TRBJ2-7; maybe TRBD2 (5 bases). CDR1 is DFQATT and CDR2 is SNEGSKA in the germline V gene (reference sequence). Deletions cut 3 bases from V and 0 bases from J, with 27 bases between. This CDR3 is built from 19 residues. Here the CDR3 reads CSASHRGLPISWDSYEQYF. DNA of the CDR3: TGCAGTGCTAGCCACCGAGGACTGCCGATCTCCTGGGACTCCTACGAGCAGTACTTC.

This clonotype was detected many times. The rearrangement joins TRBV29-1 to TRBJ2-2, with 7 nucleotides matching TRBD1. The CDR3 is made up of 12 amino acids. From germline, CDR1 is SQVTM and CDR2 ANQGSEA. The J segment lost 7 bases and the V segment lost 6 bases, leaving 5 bases of the junction unmatched. CDR3 nucleotide sequence: TGCAGCGTGACAGGGAACGGCGGGGAGCTGTTTTTT. Its translation is CSVTGNGGELFF.

This clonotype was detected a few times. CDR3 DNA: TGTGCCAGCAGCGTAGCGAGGGGACAGGGTTTCCACGAGCAGTACTTC. It yields the protein CASSVARGQGFHEQYF. The V call is TRBV9, the J call TRBJ2-7; 9 nucleotides agree with TRBD1. This CDR3 contains 16 residues. CDR1 SGDLS and CDR2 YYNGEE come from the germline V gene. The junction had 9 bases not matched to a gene; V was cut back by 0 bases and J by 5 bases.

This clonotype was counted only a few times. The genes are TRBV15 and TRBJ2-6; D remains ambiguous. The V and J ends lost 0 bases and 2 bases respectively, with 8 bases between them. Germline V gene sequence: CDR1 LNHNV, CDR2 YYDKDF (reference sequence). CDR3 length: 16 amino acids. CDR3 in DNA: TGTGCCACCAGCAGAGATCTGGTGGCTGGGGCCAACGTCCTGACTTTC. It translates to CATSRDLVAGANVLTF. The complete variable domain, with remaining parts taken from reference TRBV15 and TRBJ2-6, reads DAMVIQNPRYQVTQFGKPVTLSCSQTLNHNVMYWYQQKSSQAPKLLFHYYDKDFNNEADTPDNFQSRRPNTSFCFLDIRSPGLGDTAMYLCATSRDLVAGANVLTFGAGSRLTVL.